This is a list of T cell receptor beta chains from one sample in a study of regulatory and conventional T cells in RAG deficiency. Data came from immunoSEQ multiplex PCR; TCRdb stores just in-frame clones and leaves some out. Among 6,000 to 8,000 clones listed, approximately 89% were seen once. This sample was shared with a second study, whose subject was regulatory T cells.

Input material: CD127- CD25+ CD4+ Tregs sorted from blood. The receptor set was obtained from a human donor in good health. CDR3s leave out the opening cysteine and the closing phenylalanine or tryptophan.

v_call: TRBV5-4; j_call: TRBJ2-3; cdr3_aa: ASSLEGLVLY
v_call: TRBV30; j_call: TRBJ1-3; cdr3_aa: AWSGPGSGNTIY
v_call: TRBV15; j_call: TRBJ2-7; cdr3_aa: ATSRDRGSQY
v_call: TRBV19; j_call: TRBJ2-3; cdr3_aa: ASSRTGVLTDTQY
v_call: TRBV30; j_call: TRBJ1-5; cdr3_aa: AWSVYGNQPQH
v_call: TRBV19; j_call: TRBJ1-2; cdr3_aa: ASSPRDRYYGYT
v_call: TRBV19; j_call: TRBJ1-5; cdr3_aa: ASSKEGSNQPQH
v_call: TRBV11-2; j_call: TRBJ1-2; cdr3_aa: ASSLTGLGYT
v_call: TRBV21-1; j_call: TRBJ2-3; cdr3_aa: ASSILVAGDSTDTQY
v_call: TRBV19; j_call: TRBJ2-2; cdr3_aa: ASSFLLGRGNTGELF
v_call: TRBV6-1; j_call: TRBJ1-1; cdr3_aa: ASKGLSEAF
v_call: TRBV9; j_call: TRBJ1-6; cdr3_aa: ASSVEGFNSPLH
v_call: TRBV7-9; j_call: TRBJ1-4; cdr3_aa: ASSFLLDTKGKLF
v_call: TRBV5-4; j_call: TRBJ2-1; cdr3_aa: ASSAPGLVKAYNEQF
v_call: TRBV7-6; j_call: TRBJ1-1; cdr3_aa: ASSIQGARNTEAF
v_call: TRBV2; j_call: .; cdr3_aa: ASRTPTYEQY
v_call: TRBV18; j_call: TRBJ2-1; cdr3_aa: ASSFGLGEGEQF
v_call: TRBV29-1; j_call: TRBJ1-2; cdr3_aa: SVYWGANYGYT
v_call: TRBV18; j_call: TRBJ1-6; cdr3_aa: ASSPRTGIDSYNSPLH
v_call: TRBV7-3; j_call: TRBJ2-1; cdr3_aa: ASSLRPYNEQF
v_call: TRBV4-2; j_call: TRBJ1-1; cdr3_aa: ASSHDSTALEMNTEAF
v_call: TRBV4-3; j_call: TRBJ2-3; cdr3_aa: ASSQEPAGTDTQY
v_call: TRBV21-1; j_call: TRBJ2-7; cdr3_aa: ASSKEGTRGYEQY
v_call: TRBV4-3; j_call: TRBJ2-1; cdr3_aa: ASSRTIPGQLSSYNEQF
v_call: TRBV5-1; j_call: TRBJ2-7; cdr3_aa: ASRGGEAREQY
v_call: TRBV18; j_call: TRBJ1-1; cdr3_aa: ASSPQGGRTEAF
v_call: TRBV6-5; j_call: TRBJ1-3; cdr3_aa: ASSYSGQPGNTIY
v_call: TRBV29-1; j_call: TRBJ1-3; cdr3_aa: SVLEGVSGNTIY
v_call: TRBV4-1; j_call: TRBJ1-2; cdr3_aa: ASSQPQGLNNT
v_call: TRBV30; j_call: TRBJ1-1; cdr3_aa: AWSGLTGRVTEAF
v_call: TRBV7-2; j_call: TRBJ2-5; cdr3_aa: ASRASGVETQY
v_call: TRBV10-3; j_call: TRBJ2-5; cdr3_aa: AISESAGRGGQETQY
v_call: TRBV4-1; j_call: TRBJ2-1; cdr3_aa: ASSHPGLAGGNEQF
v_call: TRBV19; j_call: TRBJ2-3; cdr3_aa: ASSDRLGTQLGTDTQY
v_call: TRBV7-2; j_call: TRBJ2-2; cdr3_aa: ASSAYGELF
v_call: TRBV27; j_call: TRBJ1-1; cdr3_aa: ASSFGVATEAF
v_call: TRBV7-9; j_call: TRBJ1-1; cdr3_aa: ASSLGQGRTEAF
v_call: TRBV11-2; j_call: TRBJ1-4; cdr3_aa: ASSSEGVAKLF
v_call: TRBV6-6; j_call: TRBJ1-2; cdr3_aa: ASNSGDYGYT
v_call: TRBV14; j_call: TRBJ1-1; cdr3_aa: ASSQVWDSRAF
v_call: TRBV27; j_call: TRBJ1-2; cdr3_aa: ASSLRDRAGYT
v_call: TRBV5-5; j_call: TRBJ1-3; cdr3_aa: ASSFTQLRNTIY
v_call: TRBV5-1; j_call: TRBJ2-3; cdr3_aa: ASSSSGGANTQY
v_call: TRBV19; j_call: TRBJ1-1; cdr3_aa: ASSISLGQMNTEAF
v_call: TRBV5-5; j_call: TRBJ1-2; cdr3_aa: ASSLHRAQYGYT
v_call: TRBV5-1; j_call: TRBJ1-2; cdr3_aa: ASSPPAGGYT
v_call: TRBV5-1; j_call: TRBJ1-1; cdr3_aa: ASSPREGITEAF
v_call: TRBV5-1; j_call: TRBJ1-1; cdr3_aa: ASSAGQRTEAF
v_call: TRBV6-5; j_call: TRBJ2-2; cdr3_aa: ASKSLANTGELF
v_call: TRBV5-4; j_call: TRBJ1-2; cdr3_aa: ASSPGGLANYGYT
v_call: TRBV5-4; j_call: TRBJ1-2; cdr3_aa: ASSLSLDAYGYT
v_call: TRBV6-5; j_call: TRBJ2-7; cdr3_aa: ASSYSAGYIKQY
v_call: TRBV6-5; j_call: TRBJ2-3; cdr3_aa: ASSGLASDTQY